Sequencing of this T cell receptor beta chain was carried out in a study of blood T cell repertoires in COVID-19. TCRdb keeps only in-frame clones here, not all; method: immunoSEQ multiplex PCR. The sample contains some 150,000 clones, 75% to 90% of which appear only once. The specimen was peripheral blood. This clonotype originated in a man aged 50-60 years who had recovered from COVID-19.

DNA for the CDR3: TGTGCCAGCAGCTTGACAGGGGGCTTGGGCAAAAACATTCAGTACTTC. Protein: CASSLTGGLGKNIQYF. The V call is TRBV7-8, the J call TRBJ2-4, with 10 bases identical to TRBD1. The CDR3 is made up of 16 amino acids. V shed 3 bases and J 3 bases; nucleotides not matched to a gene: 5. Per germline, CDR1 SGHVS and CDR2 FQNEAQ.